This entry lists 8 T cell receptor beta chains sequenced from one sample in a study of T cell clonotyping in hematopoietic cell transplantation. Assay: immunoSEQ multiplex PCR; the TCRdb copy retains only in-frame clones and omits some. Found here are fewer than 2,000 clones, around nine tenths of them singletons; the top ten hold approximately 8%. Here the sequenced sample was PBMCs, taken at the time of graft-versus-host disease after allogeneic stem cell transplant. The receptor source for this set is a male patient in his late teens or twenties who had an allogeneic stem cell transplant from a related donor, so the T cells may come from the graft donor. Some clones in this sample may be carry-over from other donors' samples.

The genes are TRBV19 and TRBJ2-1, with 8 bases lining up with TRBD1. The CDR3 contains 15 residues. Germline lookup yields CDR1 LNHDA and CDR2 SQIVND (reference sequence). V lost 5 bases, J lost 9 bases, and 12 bases stayed unmatched. CDR3 in DNA: TGTGCCAGTAGTGTTCTTCAGGGGGCTAGAGGTGAGCAGTTCTTC. Translation: CASSVLQGARGEQFF.

The chain joins TRBV2 to TRBJ1-6; 7 bases line up with TRBD1. This CDR3 is built from 15 residues. Looked up from germline, CDR1 is SNHLY and CDR2 is FYNNEI. V lost 7 bases, J lost 8 bases, and 11 bases stayed unmatched. CDR3 nucleotide sequence: TGTGCCAGCAACTTCGACAGGGCGCGTTATTCACCCCTCCACTTT. It yields the protein CASNFDRARYSPLHF.

This clone was seen only once. V gene TRBV30 combines with J gene TRBJ1-3, with 7 bases fitting TRBD1. The CDR3 length is 14 residues. The V gene's germline CDR1 is GTSNPN and CDR2 SVGIG (reference sequence). V lost 1 base to trimming and J lost 7 bases; unmatched junction nucleotides: 7. The CDR3 DNA reads TGTGCCTGGAGTGCCATGGACAGGACCAACACCATATATTTT. Its translation is CAWSAMDRTNTIYF.

The V gene is TRBV15, the J gene TRBJ1-5, with D possibly matching TRBD1 (5 bases). The V and J ends lost 4 bases and 4 bases respectively, with 14 bases between them. CDR3 length: 15 amino acids. From germline, CDR1 is LNHNV and CDR2 YYDKDF (reference sequence). CDR3 coding DNA: TGTGCCACCAGCACATCAGGGACGGCTAATCAGCCCCAGCATTTT. Amino acids: CATSTSGTANQPQHF. Complete variable domain (other parts from reference TRBV15 and TRBJ1-5): DAMVIQNPRYQVTQFGKPVTLSCSQTLNHNVMYWYQQKSSQAPKLLFHYYDKDFNNEADTPDNFQSRRPNTSFCFLDIRSPGLGDTAMYLCATSTSGTANQPQHFGDGTRLSIL.

The chain uses TRBV7-6 and TRBJ2-1; perhaps TRBD2 as D (6 bases). Trimming took off 5 bases at V and 6 bases at J, with 17 bases between the two ends. CDR3 size: 15 residues. Looked up from germline, CDR1 is SGHVS and CDR2 is FNYEAQ. The CDR3 DNA reads as TGTGCCAGCAGCCCCCGTTCGGGAGAAACCAATGAGCAGTTCTTC. This sequence encodes CASSPRSGETNEQFF.

The chain has TRBV4-3 and TRBJ2-1; unclear D gene. The CDR3 consists of 11 residues. Trimming removed 0 bases at V and 7 bases at J, with 1 base between. Germline CDR1 is LGHNA and CDR2 is YSLEER. Here the CDR3 reads CASSQENEQFF. The DNA for the CDR3 is TGCGCCAGCAGCCAAGAGAATGAGCAGTTCTTC.

V gene TRBV14 combines with J gene TRBJ1-6, with a tentative D call TRBD1 (6 bases). The V gene lost 0 bases and the J gene lost 10 bases, with 13 bases spanning the gap. The germline CDR1 and CDR2 sequences are SGHDN and FVKESK. This CDR3 region has 15 residues. This CDR3 reads CASSQDLRGRSPLHF. DNA of the CDR3: TGTGCCAGCAGCCAAGATCTACGGGGGCGGTCACCCCTCCACTTT.

The rearrangement links TRBV7-3 to TRBJ1-1; 10 nucleotides line up with TRBD1. The CDR3 is 19 residues long. Germline V lookup: CDR1 SGHTA, CDR2 FQGTGA. V lost 5 bases, J lost 0 bases, and 15 bases stayed unmatched. The CDR3 spells CASSPGQGVSSTLNTEAFF. In DNA, the CDR3 is TGTGCCAGCAGCCCCGGACAGGGGGTGAGTTCGACGCTGAACACTGAAGCTTTCTTT.